At least ten counts were recorded for the clone carrying this T cell receptor (beta chain). The antigen is not known. This sample was included in a study of CD8 T cells in ankylosing spondylitis. The CDR3 totals 15 residues. V lost 5 bases, J lost 2 bases, and 17 bases lay in between. Germline V CDR1 and CDR2: SQVTM, ANQGSEA. Study outcomes and limitations: There was a TCR beta motif, made of several highly homologous variants, that appeared characteristic of ankylosing spondylitis blood.

MiXCR, applied by TCRdb to the 5' RACE reads, yields one record per CDR3 protein. Of more than 400,000 distinct CDR3 sequences listed, under 5.5% are singletons. This sequence was found in a male donor with ankylosing spondylitis. Input material: blood, either unsorted or a sorted T cell fraction (not recorded which). The chain couples TRBV29-1 to TRBJ2-3, with a weak D call TRBD1 (7 bases). CDR3 bases: TGCAGCGTTCTATATCCGGAGGGGGCCACAGATACGCAGTATTTT. Amino acids: CSVLYPEGATDTQYF.